The T cell receptor beta chain described here comes from a study of post-analysis software for immune sequencing data (dated by TCRdb to the mid-2010s). General notes on the study: The recorded disease courses included relapsing-remitting, secondary progressive and progressive-relapsing multiple sclerosis, and some patients had no subtype annotation. Patient repertoires were compared against 10 to 12 previously published healthy control repertoires from donors aged 6 to 25 years. A subset of samples was prepared in parallel using single-end sample barcoding, then pooled and co-amplified after Illumina adapter ligation.

This specimen's time point label, per the study, means: second blood draw from one MS patient after hematopoietic stem cell transplantation. TCR beta repertoires were profiled from peripheral blood of more than ten young patients with multiple sclerosis to demonstrate the VDJtools post-analysis software. The multiple sclerosis patients were children and adolescents between roughly 6 and 17 years of age. Library generation was performed with PCR. TCRdb lists the instrument as Illumina HiSeq 2500. To reduce PCR and sequencing biases, unique molecular identifiers were incorporated into the TCR beta cDNA libraries. Per 1 to 10 million input T cells, some 500,000 cDNA molecules were obtained, such that each molecule approximated one T cell. The same protocol used for the earlier healthy control dataset was applied to prepare and sequence the patient libraries. Within a given batch, samples were prepared together, multiplexed and sequenced on the same HiSeq lane. The original pipeline was this. Raw barcoded reads were processed with MIGEC, discarding single-read molecular identifier groups before consensus assembly and CDR3 extraction. Clonotype tables were post-analysed with VDJtools, normalizing diversity by down-sampling all datasets to the smallest sample size. Repertoire overlap clustering matched CDR3 amino acid but not nucleotide sequences to correct batch-related cross-sample contamination. TCRdb reprocessed the public reads (quality trimming at Q25 with fastp, clone calling with MiXCR) and kept in-frame beta chains. One record per CDR3 amino acid sequence lists the most common genes and DNA. These V and J calls rely on TCRdb rather than the paper's analysis. This sample lists 160,000 or so distinct CDR3 sequences; under 40% were detected once. Under 30% of the sample comes from the top ten.

This clonotype was detected a few times. This clone's antigen is unknown. Base qualities are not recorded, but no much larger clone differs from it by a single base. Broader findings and caveats from the paper: Patients showed significantly higher frequencies than controls for about five TRBV segments, among them TRBV5-6, TRBV5-1 and TRBV20-1. Multiple sclerosis patients had significantly lower normalized Chao1 diversity than controls, a result that suggests substantial peripheral T-cell clonal expansion. The multiple sclerosis patient group was slightly younger than the control group. Direct clustering with F measure revealed strong co-clustering of samples prepared in the same batch, which led to a batch-effect correction.

V was cut back by 3 bases and J by 2 bases, leaving a gap of 14 bases between them. The CDR3 runs 14 residues from the cysteine to the phenylalanine. Only CDR3 DNA is held: 42 bases, read in frame from base 1. Per the germline V gene (reference sequence), DFQATT is the CDR1 and SNEGSKA is the CDR2. The sample in question was blood, obtained after autologous hematopoietic stem cell transplantation. The receptor chain draws on TRBV20-1 and TRBJ2-7, with TRBD2 tentatively as D gene (5 bases match). This TCR came from a girl between 5 and 17 years old with multiple sclerosis. Donor details come from another sample of the same person, matched by shared clones. The DNA reads as follows: TGCAGTGCTAGGAGAGAGGCCGGGGCCTACGAGCAGTACTTC. It encodes CSARREAGAYEQYF.